This T cell receptor (beta chain) was recorded in a study of shared clonotypes between healthy human individuals. Germline trimming cut 6 bases from V and 3 bases from J; bases unmatched to any gene: 5. Germline lookup yields CDR1 LNHDA and CDR2 SQIVND (reference sequence). CDR3 length: 16 residues. The test was conducted at deep level. Profiling relied on immunoSEQ multiplex PCR, and the TCRdb table lists in-frame clones only, not all of them. Of about 1.5 million clones detected, around 98% appear once; the ten largest clones hold about 0.4%. Partitioning of CD4+ cells yielded a CD45RA+ naive subset and a CD45RA-negative memory subset.

The chain couples TRBV19 to TRBJ2-1, with 13 bases identical to TRBD2. What was sequenced was naive CD4+ T cells sorted from blood. This sample's subset: CD45RA+ positively selected. The clonotype originates from a young man in good health. In nucleotides, the CDR3 is TGTGCCAGTAGAAGGACTAGCGGGAGTGTCTACAATGAGCAGTTCTTC. This gives the protein CASRRTSGSVYNEQFF.